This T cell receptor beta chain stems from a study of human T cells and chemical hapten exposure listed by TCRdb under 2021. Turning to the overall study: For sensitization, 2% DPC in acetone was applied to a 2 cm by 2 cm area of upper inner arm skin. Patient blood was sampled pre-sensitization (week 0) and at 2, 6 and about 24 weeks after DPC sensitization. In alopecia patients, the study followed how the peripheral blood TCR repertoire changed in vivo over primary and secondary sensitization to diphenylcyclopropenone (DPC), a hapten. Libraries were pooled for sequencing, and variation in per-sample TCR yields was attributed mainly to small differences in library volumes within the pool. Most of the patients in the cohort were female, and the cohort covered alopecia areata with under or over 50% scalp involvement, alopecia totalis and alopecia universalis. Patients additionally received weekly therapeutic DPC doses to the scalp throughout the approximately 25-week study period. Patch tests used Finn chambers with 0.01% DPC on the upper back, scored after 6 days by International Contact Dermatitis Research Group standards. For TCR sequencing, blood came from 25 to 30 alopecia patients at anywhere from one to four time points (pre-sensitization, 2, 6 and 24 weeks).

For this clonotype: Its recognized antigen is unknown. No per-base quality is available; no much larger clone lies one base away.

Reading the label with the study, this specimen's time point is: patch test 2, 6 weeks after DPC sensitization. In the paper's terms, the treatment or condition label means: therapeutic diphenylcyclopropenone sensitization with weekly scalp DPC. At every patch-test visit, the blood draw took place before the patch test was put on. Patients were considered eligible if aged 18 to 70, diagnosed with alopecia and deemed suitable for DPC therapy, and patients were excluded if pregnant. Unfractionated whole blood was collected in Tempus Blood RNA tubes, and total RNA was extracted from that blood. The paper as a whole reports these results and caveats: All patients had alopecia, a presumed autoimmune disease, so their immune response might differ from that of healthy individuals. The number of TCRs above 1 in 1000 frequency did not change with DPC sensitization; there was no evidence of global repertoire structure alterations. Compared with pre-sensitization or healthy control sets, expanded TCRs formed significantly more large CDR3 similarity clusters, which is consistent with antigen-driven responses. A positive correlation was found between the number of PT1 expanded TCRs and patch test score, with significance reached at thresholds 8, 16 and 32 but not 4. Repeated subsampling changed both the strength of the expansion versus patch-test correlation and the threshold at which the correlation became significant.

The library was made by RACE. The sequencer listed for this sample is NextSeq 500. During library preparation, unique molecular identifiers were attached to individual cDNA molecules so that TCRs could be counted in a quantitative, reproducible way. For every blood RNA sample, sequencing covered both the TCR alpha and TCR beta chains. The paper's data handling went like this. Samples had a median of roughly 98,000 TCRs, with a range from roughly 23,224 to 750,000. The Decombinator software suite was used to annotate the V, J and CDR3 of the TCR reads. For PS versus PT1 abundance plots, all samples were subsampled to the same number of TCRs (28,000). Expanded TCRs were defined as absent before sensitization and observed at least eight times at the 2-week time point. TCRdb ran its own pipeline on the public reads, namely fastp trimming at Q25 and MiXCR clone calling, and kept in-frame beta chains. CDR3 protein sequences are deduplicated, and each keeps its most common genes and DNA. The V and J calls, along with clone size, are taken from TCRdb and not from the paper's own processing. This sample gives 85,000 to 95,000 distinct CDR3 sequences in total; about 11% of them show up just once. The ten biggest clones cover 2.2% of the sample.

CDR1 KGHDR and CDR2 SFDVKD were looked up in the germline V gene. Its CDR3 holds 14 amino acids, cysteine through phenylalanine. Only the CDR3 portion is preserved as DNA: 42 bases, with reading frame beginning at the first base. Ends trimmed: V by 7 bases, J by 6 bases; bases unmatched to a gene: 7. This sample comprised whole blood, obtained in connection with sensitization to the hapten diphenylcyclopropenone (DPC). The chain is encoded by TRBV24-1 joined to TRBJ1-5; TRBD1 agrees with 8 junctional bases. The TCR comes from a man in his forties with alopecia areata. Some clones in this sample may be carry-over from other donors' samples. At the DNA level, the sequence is TGTGCCACCAGCAAAGAACAGGGGGTTCAGCCCCAGCATTTT. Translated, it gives CATSKEQGVQPQHF.